One and the same sample provided the 27 T cell receptor beta chains below, sequenced in a study of T cells in Graves' hyperthyroidism and ophthalmopathy. The investigators amplified TCR beta CDR3 regions from RNA transcripts. The HTBI primer set drove a first-round RT-PCR of the TCR CDR3. Via MiXCR, TCRdb re-called the multiplex PCR reads, giving one row per CDR3 protein. The profile covers approximately 430,000 distinct CDR3 sequences, with roughly 15% appearing a single time and approximately 13% taken by the ten largest. The material sequenced was blood. The receptors derive from a man younger than 35 with Graves' ophthalmopathy.

This clonotype was picked up many times. The chain uses TRBV2 and TRBJ2-2; tentative D call: TRBD2 (5 bases). Germline assignment: CDR1 SNHLY and CDR2 FYNNEI. The CDR3 is made up of 14 amino acids. Trimming shortened V by 4 bases and J by 4 bases, and 10 bases separated the two germline ends. The CDR3 region is CASSGQRSTGELFF. Written as DNA, the CDR3 is TGTGCCAGCAGTGGGCAGCGGAGCACCGGGGAGCTGTTTTTT.

The chain joins TRBV27 to TRBJ1-4, with D possibly TRBD1 on 5 matching bases. CDR1 is MNHEY, CDR2 SMNVEV, per germline (reference sequence). The CDR3 is 18 amino acids. V lost 0 bases, J lost 4 bases, and 18 bases lay in between. CDR3 loop: CASSLSRDLGGDNEKLFF. CDR3 DNA sequence: TGTGCCAGCAGTTTATCGAGGGACTTAGGTGGGGATAATGAAAAACTGTTTTTT. Looking up the rest from reference TRBV27 and TRBJ1-4 gives the full variable domain: EAQVTQNPRYLITVTGKKLTVTCSQNMNHEYMSWYRQDPGLGLRQIYYSMNVEVTDKGDVPEGYKVSRKEKRNFPLILESPSPNQTSLYFCASSLSRDLGGDNEKLFFGSGTQLSVL.

This clonotype was observed many times. V is TRBV24-1 and J is TRBJ2-3; no clear D gene. CDR1 and CDR2 from the germline V gene are KGHDR and SFDVKD. This CDR3 contains 11 residues. The V end was cut by 6 bases, the J end by 6 bases, with 6 bases between. DNA for the CDR3: TGTGCCACCAGTCTGATGGATACGCAGTATTTT. This translates into CATSLMDTQYF.

This clonotype has a handful of counts. V and J are TRBV2 and TRBJ1-2, with D unresolved. Trimming removed 3 bases at V and 4 bases at J, with 12 bases between. This CDR3 is built from 14 residues. The germline CDR1 and CDR2 sequences are SNHLY and FYNNEI. CDR3 protein: CASSERNRLYGYTF. The DNA of the CDR3 is TGTGCCAGCAGTGAGCGTAACAGACTCTATGGCTACACCTTC.

This clonotype was counted at least ten times. The chain carries TRBV6-2 or TRBV6-3 and TRBJ1-5; D is undetermined. Between the trimmed V and J ends, which lost 2 bases and 0 bases, there was a span of 8 bases. The CDR3 runs 15 residues. The germline V gene encodes CDR1 MNHEY and CDR2 SVGEGT. The DNA of the CDR3 is TGTGCCAGCAGTTACCCCAGCAATAGCAATCAGCCCCAGCATTTT. Protein sequence: CASSYPSNSNQPQHF.

The chain recombines TRBV6-1 with TRBJ1-1, with D hard to call. The V and J ends lost 6 bases and 6 bases respectively, with 11 bases between them. There are 12 residues in the CDR3. CDR1 is MNHNS and CDR2 is SASEGT in the germline V gene. The CDR3 reads CASRGSLAEAFF. The CDR3 bases are TGTGCCAGCAGGGGTAGTCTCGCTGAAGCTTTCTTT.

Many counts were recorded for this clonotype. The rearrangement joins TRBV30 to TRBJ1-1; D not resolved. The length of the CDR3 is 13 residues. Germline loops: CDR1 GTSNPN, CDR2 SVGIG (reference sequence). V was trimmed by 5 bases and J by 1 base, leaving 11 bases between them. CDR3 in amino acids: CAWALARNTEAFF. The CDR3 DNA is TGTGCCTGGGCCCTCGCTAGGAACACTGAAGCTTTCTTT. The entire variable domain, with the rest obtained from reference TRBV30 and TRBJ1-1, is as follows: SQTIHQWPATLVQPVGSPLSLECTVEGTSNPNLYWYRQAAGRGLQLLFYSVGIGQISSEVPQNLSASRPQDRQFILSSKKLLLSDSGFYLCAWALARNTEAFFGQGTRLTVV.

Regarding this clonotype: This could be a read error, since a much larger clone is one nucleotide away. The chain carries TRBV10-3 and TRBJ2-3; weak D call: TRBD1 (5 bases). CDR3 length: 13 amino acids. Germline V CDR1 and CDR2: ENHRY, SYGVKD. Trimming shortened V by 3 bases and J by 2 bases, and 6 bases separated the two germline ends. The CDR3 region is CAISDRDTDTQYF. In nucleotides, the CDR3 is TGTGCCATCAGTGACAGGGACACAGATACGCAGTATTTT.

This clonotype was recorded many times. The chain couples TRBV24-1 to TRBJ2-1; 9 bases map to TRBD1. V lost 3 bases, J lost 9 bases, and 8 bases stayed unmatched. This CDR3 has 15 residues. CDR1 is KGHDR and CDR2 is SFDVKD in the germline V gene. As DNA, the CDR3 is TGTGCCACCAGTGATCCAACACAGGGGGCGGGTGAGCAGTTCTTC. This sequence encodes CATSDPTQGAGEQFF.

In its sample, this clonotype was seen many times. The chain joins TRBV12-3 or TRBV12-4 to TRBJ2-3; the D gene could be TRBD1 or TRBD2 (6 bases each). The CDR3 has 17 amino acids. With 4 bases removed from V and 5 bases from J, the gap between germline ends came to 22 bases. CDR3 coding DNA: TGTGCCAGCAGTTCCAACTTAGGGGGGCCGAATGGAGATACGCAGTATTTT. Its protein is CASSSNLGGPNGDTQYF.

This clonotype turned up a few times. J is TRBJ2-1 and V is TRBV15; tentative D call: TRBD2 (5 bases). V lost 0 bases to trimming and J lost 8 bases, with 14 bases between them. The germline V gene encodes CDR1 LNHNV and CDR2 YYDKDF (reference sequence). The CDR3 totals 15 residues. The CDR3 DNA sequence: TGTGCCACCAGCAGAGATCGACGAGTACTAGATGAGCAGTTCTTC. It specifies CATSRDRRVLDEQFF.

This clonotype was seen ten or more times. The chain employs TRBV13 and TRBJ2-7; 7 bases agree with TRBD2. V lost 2 bases to trimming and J lost 0 bases; unmatched junction nucleotides: 4. The CDR3 contains 15 residues. Germline values: CDR1 PRHDT, CDR2 FYEKMQ (reference sequence). CDR3 nucleotide sequence: TGTGCCAGCAGCTTAAGCGGGGTAAGCTCCTACGAGCAGTACTTC. Amino acids: CASSLSGVSSYEQYF.

This clonotype was counted ten times or more. The chain is built from TRBV7-2 and TRBJ1-3, with a possible D match to TRBD1 (5 bases). The CDR3 runs 13 residues. In germline, CDR1 is SGHTA, CDR2 FQGNSA. Deletions cut 5 bases from V and 8 bases from J, with 13 bases between. The CDR3 DNA reads as TGTGCCAGCAGCCTTGGACATGAAGACACCATATATTTT. Translation: CASSLGHEDTIYF.

The chain recombines TRBV7-2 with TRBJ2-1, with D perhaps matching TRBD2 (5 bases). V was trimmed by 3 bases and J by 8 bases, leaving 11 bases between them. The CDR3 is 13 residues long. Germline V CDR1 and CDR2: SGHTA, FQGNSA. DNA of the CDR3: TGTGCCAGCAGCTTCGGTTCGGACTATGAGCAGTTCTTC. It translates to CASSFGSDYEQFF.

The sample holds many counts of this clonotype. The chain couples TRBV4-1 to TRBJ2-3, with no clear D. V was clipped by 8 bases and J by 4 bases, with 7 bases between them. CDR1 MGHRA and CDR2 YSYEKL come from the germline V gene. This CDR3 comprises 11 residues. The CDR3 here is CASAMADTQYF. The CDR3 DNA reads TGCGCCAGCGCAATGGCAGATACGCAGTATTTT.

This clonotype was seen only a few times. A much larger clone sits a single nucleotide away, making a read error possible. This chain joins TRBV5-1 and TRBJ2-1; D not resolved. Germline CDR1 is SGHRS and CDR2 is YFSETQ. This CDR3 comprises 13 residues. The CDR3 region is CASSLPRNNEQSF. The CDR3 DNA sequence: TGCGCCAGCAGCTTGCCCAGAAACAATGAGCAGTCCTTC.

This CDR3 is CASSVLGLAGGGEQFF. The CDR3 nucleotides are TGTGCCAGCAGCGTACTCGGGCTAGCGGGAGGAGGGGAGCAGTTCTTC. The chain recombines TRBV9 with TRBJ2-1; 11 bases align to TRBD2. The trim removed 1 base at V and 10 bases at J, leaving 10 bases unmatched. In germline, CDR1 is SGDLS, CDR2 YYNGEE. The CDR3 runs 16 residues.

This clonotype was seen more than once but under ten times. The chain carries TRBV5-6 and TRBJ2-4; a weak D match, TRBD2 (6 bases). The CDR3 consists of 16 residues. Germline CDR1 reads SGHDT; CDR2 reads YYEEEE. The V end lost 1 base, the J end lost 1 base, and 12 bases lay between the germline ends. CDR3 protein: CASSLRDWGAKNIQYF. CDR3 DNA: TGTGCCAGCAGCTTGAGGGACTGGGGGGCCAAAAACATTCAGTACTTC.

This clonotype was detected many times. The chain carries TRBV12-3 or TRBV12-4 and TRBJ1-1; D possibly corresponds to TRBD1 (6 bases). The CDR3 consists of 13 residues. The V end was cut by 3 bases, the J end by 10 bases, with 15 bases between. The CDR3 bases are TGTGCCAGCAGTTTGGGGGGGGCCCAAGTAGCTTTCTTT. Translation gives CASSLGGAQVAFF.

In this sample, this clonotype turned up a few times. The chain is built from TRBV12-3 or TRBV12-4 and TRBJ1-6, with TRBD1 as a possible D gene (5 bases). This CDR3 is 13 amino acids long. The V gene lost 7 bases and the J gene lost 7 bases, with 11 bases spanning the gap. The CDR3 sequence is CASNKGVNSPLHF. DNA of the CDR3: TGTGCCAGCAACAAAGGGGTAAATTCACCCCTCCACTTT.

V is TRBV6-6 and J is TRBJ2-1; 8 bases match TRBD2. Trimming at V came to 0 bases and at J to 8 bases, leaving 3 bases not matched to a gene. CDR3 length: 14 amino acids. Germline loops: CDR1 MNHNY, CDR2 SVGAGI (reference sequence). Here the CDR3 DNA reads TGTGCCAGCAGTTACTCCCCCGGGGGGGATGAGCAGTTCTTC. Translating gives CASSYSPGGDEQFF.

Remarks on this clonotype: A much larger clone lies one base from this, so it may be a read error. This sequence joins TRBV2 and TRBJ1-1; D gene uncertain. The V and J ends lost 3 bases and 10 bases respectively, with 12 bases between them. CDR1 is SNHLY, CDR2 FYNNEI, per germline. The CDR3 sequence is 12 residues long. CDR3 DNA: TGTGCCAGCAGTGATGGGGTCTTTGGAGCTTTCTTT. Its protein product is CASSDGVFGAFF. Complete variable domain (other parts from reference TRBV2 and TRBJ1-1): EPEVTQTPSHQVTQMGQEVILRCVPISNHLYFYWYRQILGQKVEFLVSFYNNEISEKSEIFDDQFSVERPDGSNFTLKIRSTKLEDSAMYFCASSDGVFGAFFGQGTRLTVV.

This clonotype was counted ten times or more. The CDR3 nucleotides read TGTGCCAGCAGTGGCGGGGCAGGGGCAGAGTACGAGCAGTACTTC. As protein: CASSGGAGAEYEQYF. The chain recombines TRBV2 with TRBJ2-7; D tentatively reads TRBD1 or TRBD2 (6 bases each). The CDR3 loop spans 15 amino acids. Germline CDR1 SNHLY, CDR2 FYNNEI. V lost 4 bases to trimming and J lost 4 bases, with 17 bases between them. The full variable domain, with the rest looked up from reference TRBV2 and TRBJ2-7, is EPEVTQTPSHQVTQMGQEVILRCVPISNHLYFYWYRQILGQKVEFLVSFYNNEISEKSEIFDDQFSVERPDGSNFTLKIRSTKLEDSAMYFCASSGGAGAEYEQYFGPGTRLTVT.

This clonotype was counted at least ten times. The rearrangement links TRBV12-3 or TRBV12-4 to TRBJ1-5; tentative D call: TRBD1 (5 bases). The CDR3 extends over 14 amino acids. Trimming took off 6 bases at V and 4 bases at J, with 13 bases between the two ends. This chain's CDR3 is CASRSKGSNQPQHF. CDR3 bases: TGTGCCAGCAGGAGTAAGGGGTCAAATCAGCCCCAGCATTTT.

This clonotype was counted at least ten times. The CDR3 DNA is TGTGCCAGCAGCGTCGGCGGGACCTTTTACGAGCAGTACTTC. This encodes CASSVGGTFYEQYF. This chain connects TRBV9 to TRBJ2-7; a possible D gene is TRBD2 (6 bases). Germline V gene data show CDR1 as SGDLS and CDR2 as YYNGEE. The ends were cut back, 2 bases at V and 4 bases at J, with 13 bases in the middle. The CDR3 spans 14 residues. The whole variable domain, remainder taken from reference TRBV9 and TRBJ2-7, is DSGVTQTPKHLITATGQRVTLRCSPRSGDLSVYWYQQSLDQGLQFLIQYYNGEERAKGNILERFSAQQFPDLHSELNLSSLELGDSALYFCASSVGGTFYEQYFGPGTRLTVT.

This clonotype was picked up many times. The rearrangement uses TRBV12-3 or TRBV12-4 and TRBJ1-1; D is unresolved. There are 16 residues in the CDR3. V lost 6 bases to trimming and J lost 5 bases, with 22 bases between them. The CDR3 coding sequence is TGTGCCAGCAGAAGTTTTGGGATGCGCGAGGTGACTGAAGCTTTCTTT. This gives the protein CASRSFGMREVTEAFF.

This clonotype showed up many times. The gene calls are TRBV2 and TRBJ1-2; D unresolved. CDR1 is SNHLY, CDR2 FYNNEI, per germline. There are 14 residues in the CDR3. V lost 3 bases and J lost 4, with 12 bases in between. Here the CDR3 reads CASSDGTWGYGYTF. The DNA of the CDR3 is TGTGCCAGCAGTGATGGAACCTGGGGCTATGGCTACACCTTC.